Sequencing of this T cell receptor (beta chain) was carried out in a study of blood T cell repertoires in COVID-19. Background on the study: Sites across the United States, Italy and Spain contributed samples from acute and convalescent COVID-19.

The CDR3 runs to 16 residues. Living in 24 US areas, the participants were between about 18 and 95 years of age. How the authors handled the data: Quantification of nucleated cells was approximated via reference gene primer amplification. Only in-frame clones appear in the TCRdb table, and some are missing; sequencing was by immunoSEQ multiplex PCR. The V and J calls and clone size come from that table; D and trimming were worked out from the DNA. The sample lists 300,000 or so clones, about 90% seen once, with roughly 1% in the top ten. The clonotype comes from a woman under 40 who had recovered from COVID-19. What was sequenced was PBMCs or T cells enriched from blood (not recorded which). The chain combines TRBV21-1 with TRBJ1-2; TRBD1, the D gene given by the table, was not confirmed from the DNA. TRBV21-1 is designated a pseudogene. The CDR3 region is CASSLRRGRGHYGYTF. The CDR3 DNA reads TGTGCCAGCAGCCTCCGACGGGGCAGGGGCCACTATGGCTACACCTTC.